The rows below give T cell receptor beta chains drawn from one sample of a study of CD8 T cells in Susac syndrome. TCRdb re-derived calls from the immunoSEQ multiplex PCR reads in MiXCR, one entry per CDR3 protein. This sample carries 95,000 to 150,000 distinct CDR3 sequences, 96% of them seen once, and the ten largest clones take roughly 0.14%. Sequenced sample: CD4+ T cells from PBMCs. The receptors here all came from a human donor with Susac syndrome. Both conserved end residues are part of each CDR3. A D gene is named only where the DNA matches it firmly. Only some rows state a clone size, as once, few, many or a class for expanded clones.

clone_size	cdr3_length	d_call	v_call	j_call	cdr3_aa	cdr3_nt
-	18	TRBD2	TRBV7-2	TRBJ2-5	CASSLGGGLAGGWETQYF	TGTGCCAGCAGCTTAGGAGGGGGACTAGCGGGAGGCTGGGAGACCCAGTACTTC
-	15	-	TRBV25-1	TRBJ2-5	CASSLRDPHQETQYF	TGTGCCAGCAGCCTAAGAGATCCCCACCAAGAGACCCAGTACTTC
once	14	-	TRBV11-2	TRBJ1-2	CASSFLGMAYGYTF	TGTGCCAGCAGCTTTCTGGGAATGGCCTATGGCTACACCTTC
-	14	TRBD1	TRBV5-4	TRBJ2-3	CASSPPGGSDTQYF	TGTGCCAGCAGCCCACCAGGGGGCTCTGATACGCAGTATTTT
-	12	-	TRBV10-3	TRBJ2-1	CAISDWDNEQFF	TGTGCCATCAGTGACTGGGATAATGAGCAGTTCTTC
-	11	-	TRBV5-1	TRBJ2-7	CASSLEGWQYF	TGCGCCAGCAGCTTGGAGGGATGGCAGTACTTC
-	15	-	TRBV27	TRBJ1-2	CASSSGGGMGYGYTF	TGTGCCAGCAGTTCGGGGGGGGGAATGGGGTATGGCTACACCTTC
-	13	-	TRBV29-1	TRBJ1-5	CSVEVEGNQPQHF	TGCAGCGTTGAGGTTGAGGGCAATCAGCCCCAGCATTTT
-	15	TRBD1	TRBV29-1	TRBJ2-2	CSVRWGTGETGELFF	TGCAGCGTCCGGTGGGGGACAGGGGAAACCGGGGAGCTGTTTTTT
-	14	TRBD1	TRBV5-1	TRBJ2-3	CASSRDRDGDTQYF	TGCGCCAGCAGCCGGGACAGGGATGGAGATACGCAGTATTTT
few	15	-	TRBV18	TRBJ1-5	CASSPGSYSNQPQHF	TGTGCCAGCTCACCGGGCAGCTATAGCAATCAGCCCCAGCATTTT
-	13	-	TRBV2	TRBJ2-3	CAIQGTLTDTQYF	TGTGCCATACAGGGGACTCTCACAGATACGCAGTATTTT
-	16	-	TRBV15	TRBJ1-4	CATSRGVGGVSEKLFF	TGTGCCACCAGCAGAGGGGTGGGAGGAGTGAGTGAAAAACTGTTTTTT
-	15	TRBD2	TRBV20-1	TRBJ2-1	CSAATSAKPTNEQFF	TGCAGTGCTGCTACTAGCGCAAAGCCCACCAATGAGCAGTTCTTC
-	13	-	TRBV29-1	TRBJ2-1	CSALGAGRGEQFF	TGCAGCGCGCTAGGGGCAGGGAGAGGCGAGCAGTTCTTC
-	14	-	TRBV5-6	TRBJ1-5	CASSSTGGNQPQHF	TGTGCCAGCAGCTCCACGGGTGGCAATCAGCCCCAGCATTTT
-	18	TRBD1	TRBV12-3/TRBV12-4	TRBJ1-2	CASSPGQGMKPTNYGYTF	TGTGCCAGCAGCCCCGGACAGGGGATGAAGCCCACTAACTATGGCTACACCTTC
-	13	-	TRBV19	TRBJ1-5	CASIGQSNQPQHF	TGTGCCAGTATAGGACAGAGCAATCAGCCCCAGCATTTT
-	15	-	TRBV6-2/TRBV6-3	TRBJ1-1	CASSYRSGGDTEAFF	TGTGCCAGCAGTTACCGGAGTGGAGGGGACACTGAAGCTTTCTTT
-	16	-	TRBV24-1	TRBJ2-3	CATSDLGGPSTDTQYF	TGTGCCACCAGTGATTTGGGGGGACCCTCTACAGATACGCAGTATTTT
-	16	TRBD2	TRBV15	TRBJ2-7	CATSRDYAGGSPEQYF	TGTGCCACCAGCAGAGATTATGCGGGAGGGTCCCCCGAGCAGTACTTC
-	14	-	TRBV6-5	TRBJ2-6	CASSSLSGANVLTF	TGTGCCAGCAGTTCCTTATCTGGGGCCAACGTCCTGACTTTC
-	16	TRBD2	TRBV15	TRBJ2-2	CATSRKLAGGTGELFF	TGTGCCACCAGCAGAAAACTAGCGGGGGGGACCGGGGAGCTGTTTTTT
-	12	-	TRBV20-1	TRBJ1-2	CSGTGYNYGYTF	TGCAGCGGTACAGGGTACAACTATGGCTACACCTTC
-	14	-	TRBV7-9	TRBJ2-1	CASSLDGTISEQFF	TGTGCCAGCAGCTTAGACGGGACCATATCTGAGCAGTTCTTC
-	15	-	TRBV3-1	TRBJ1-1	CASSPPYGANTEAFF	TGTGCCAGCAGCCCCCCGTATGGGGCGAACACTGAAGCTTTCTTT
-	13	TRBD1	TRBV27	TRBJ1-1	CASKGAGDTEAFF	TGTGCCAGCAAGGGGGCAGGGGACACTGAAGCTTTCTTT
-	11	-	TRBV2	TRBJ1-1	CASAGNTEAFF	TGTGCCAGCGCAGGGAACACTGAAGCTTTCTTT
once	14	TRBD1	TRBV20-1	TRBJ2-3	CSARQGASADTQYF	TGCAGTGCTAGACAGGGGGCATCGGCAGATACGCAGTATTTT
-	15	TRBD2	TRBV9	TRBJ2-1	CASSVMGLAGEEQFF	TGTGCCAGCAGCGTAATGGGCCTAGCGGGAGAGGAGCAGTTCTTC
-	13	-	TRBV6-4	TRBJ2-1	CASSALSHNEQFF	TGTGCCAGCAGTGCCCTGTCTCACAATGAGCAGTTCTTC
once	14	-	TRBV2	TRBJ2-7	CASSYRIPPYEQYF	TGTGCCAGCAGTTACAGGATTCCCCCCTACGAGCAGTACTTC
once	17	-	TRBV12-3/TRBV12-4	TRBJ2-7	CASSPPWEQGHFYEQYF	TGTGCCAGCAGCCCACCCTGGGAACAGGGCCACTTCTACGAGCAGTACTTC
-	14	TRBD1	TRBV7-2	TRBJ1-1	CASSRTGGNTEAFF	TGTGCCAGCAGTCGAACAGGGGGGAACACTGAAGCTTTCTTT
-	17	TRBD2	TRBV5-6	TRBJ2-2	CASSLESRERRTGELFF	TGTGCCAGCAGCTTGGAATCGCGGGAGAGGAGGACCGGGGAGCTGTTTTTT
-	13	-	TRBV30	TRBJ2-5	CAWSVSGQETQYF	TGTGCCTGGAGTGTGTCAGGGCAAGAGACCCAGTACTTC
-	19	TRBD1	TRBV2	TRBJ2-7	CASNPLQGQGAQSSYEQYF	TGTGCCAGCAACCCTCTCCAGGGACAGGGGGCCCAATCCTCCTACGAGCAGTACTTC
-	13	TRBD2	TRBV29-1	TRBJ2-2	CSVVGGRGGELFF	TGCAGCGTTGTGGGCGGGAGGGGCGGGGAGCTGTTTTTT
-	12	-	TRBV7-2	TRBJ2-1	CASKSVANEQFF	TGTGCCAGCAAGTCGGTGGCCAATGAGCAGTTCTTC
-	15	TRBD1	TRBV7-8	TRBJ1-3	CASSLGQGNGNTIYF	TGTGCCAGCAGCCTGGGACAGGGGAACGGAAACACCATATATTTT